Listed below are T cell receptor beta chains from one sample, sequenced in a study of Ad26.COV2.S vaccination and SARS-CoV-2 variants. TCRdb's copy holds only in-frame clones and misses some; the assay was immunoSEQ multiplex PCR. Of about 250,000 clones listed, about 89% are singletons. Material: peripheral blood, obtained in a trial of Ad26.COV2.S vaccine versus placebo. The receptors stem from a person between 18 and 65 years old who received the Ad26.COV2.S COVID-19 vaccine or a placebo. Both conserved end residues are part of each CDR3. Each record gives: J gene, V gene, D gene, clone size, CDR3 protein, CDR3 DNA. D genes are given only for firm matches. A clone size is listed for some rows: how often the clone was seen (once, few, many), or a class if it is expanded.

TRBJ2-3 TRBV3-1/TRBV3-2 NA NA CASSQDARRRTDTQYF TGTGCCAGCAGCCAAGACGCCCGGCGTCGGACAGATACGCAGTATTTT
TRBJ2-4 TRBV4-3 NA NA CASSRTLPRGNIQYF TGCGCCAGCAGCCGAACTCTTCCACGGGGGAACATTCAGTACTTC
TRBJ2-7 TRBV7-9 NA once CASSLSRGQSSYEQYF TGTGCCAGCAGCTTAAGTCGGGGGCAAAGCTCCTACGAGCAGTACTTC
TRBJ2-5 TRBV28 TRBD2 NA CASSLASFSGGETQYF TGTGCCAGCAGTTTAGCCTCCTTTTCGGGGGGGGAGACCCAGTACTTC
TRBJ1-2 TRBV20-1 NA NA CSASRSGDYGYTF TGCAGTGCTAGTCGGTCAGGCGACTATGGCTACACCTTC
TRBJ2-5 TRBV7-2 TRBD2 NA CASSLGSGGPLQETQYF TGTGCCAGCAGCTTAGGTAGCGGGGGGCCTCTCCAAGAGACCCAGTACTTC
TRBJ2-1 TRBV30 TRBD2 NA CAWRGTSGVNYNEQFF TGTGCCTGGAGGGGGACTAGCGGGGTTAACTACAATGAGCAGTTCTTC
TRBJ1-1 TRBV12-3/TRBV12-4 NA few CASPSATTEAFF TGTGCCAGCCCCTCGGCGACGACTGAAGCTTTCTTT
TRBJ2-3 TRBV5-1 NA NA CASSLVGSRTDTQYF TGCGCCAGCAGCTTGGTTGGTAGCCGCACAGATACGCAGTATTTT
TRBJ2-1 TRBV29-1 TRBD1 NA CSATRPGQKGLWEQFF TGCAGCGCCACTCGACCGGGACAGAAGGGCCTATGGGAGCAGTTCTTC
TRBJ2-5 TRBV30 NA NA CAWTRGPGEETQYF TGTGCCTGGACTCGCGGACCAGGGGAAGAGACCCAGTACTTC
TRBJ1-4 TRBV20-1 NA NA CSAIGSEKLFF TGCAGTGCGATTGGAAGTGAAAAACTGTTTTTT
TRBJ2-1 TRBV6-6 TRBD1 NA CASSDRGNEQFF TGTGCCAGCAGCGACAGGGGCAATGAGCAGTTCTTC
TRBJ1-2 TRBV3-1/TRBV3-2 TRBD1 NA CASSQGGQGATYGYTF TGTGCCAGCAGCCAAGGTGGACAGGGGGCAACTTATGGCTACACCTTC
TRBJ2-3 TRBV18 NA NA CASSPTRADTQYF TGTGCCAGCTCACCTACCAGGGCAGATACGCAGTATTTT
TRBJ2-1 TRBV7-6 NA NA CASSLYSGSGYNEQFF TGTGCCAGCAGCTTGTACTCGGGGTCAGGCTACAATGAGCAGTTCTTC
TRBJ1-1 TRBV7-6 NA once CASSAQRSMNTEAFF TGTGCCAGCAGCGCACAGAGGTCTATGAACACTGAAGCTTTCTTT
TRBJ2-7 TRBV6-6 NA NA CASRGTVGAMDYEQYF TGTGCCAGCAGGGGGACCGTGGGGGCAATGGACTACGAGCAGTACTTC
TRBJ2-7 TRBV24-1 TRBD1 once CATPGQWPNEQYF TGTGCCACTCCGGGACAGTGGCCCAACGAGCAGTACTTC
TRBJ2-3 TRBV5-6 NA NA CASSLDRGTDTQYF TGTGCCAGCAGCTTGGACAGGGGCACAGATACGCAGTATTTT
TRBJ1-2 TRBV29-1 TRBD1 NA CSVAGQGSYGYTF TGCAGCGTTGCGGGACAGGGATCCTATGGCTACACCTTC
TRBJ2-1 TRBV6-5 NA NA CASSYATEDEQFF TGTGCCAGCAGTTACGCCACAGAGGATGAGCAGTTCTTC
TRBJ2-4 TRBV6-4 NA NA CASSDSALTAKNIQYF TGTGCCAGCAGTGACTCCGCTCTTACAGCCAAAAACATTCAGTACTTC
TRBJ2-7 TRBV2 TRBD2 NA CASSSPGLPSYEQYF TGTGCCAGCAGTTCACCGGGACTACCATCCTACGAGCAGTACTTC
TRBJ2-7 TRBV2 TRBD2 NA CASSERQWVSGAYEQYF TGTGCCAGCAGTGAAAGGCAGTGGGTTAGCGGGGCCTACGAGCAGTACTTC
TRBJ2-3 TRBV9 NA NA CASSVSSTDTQYF TGTGCCAGCAGCGTAAGCTCAACAGATACGCAGTATTTT
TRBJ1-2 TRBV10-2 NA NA CASSVSDPYGYTF TGCGCCAGCAGTGTTTCGGACCCCTATGGCTACACCTTC
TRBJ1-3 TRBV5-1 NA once CASSLGSSGNTIYF TGCGCCAGCAGCTTGGGAAGCTCTGGAAACACCATATATTTT
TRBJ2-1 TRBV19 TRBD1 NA CASSPTGRVNEQFF TGTGCCAGTAGCCCGACAGGGAGAGTCAATGAGCAGTTCTTC
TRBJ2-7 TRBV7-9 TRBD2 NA CASRLSGREGEQYF TGTGCCAGCAGACTTAGCGGGAGGGAGGGGGAGCAGTACTTC
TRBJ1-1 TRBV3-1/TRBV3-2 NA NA CASSPHDRENTEAFF TGTGCCAGCAGCCCGCACGATCGAGAGAACACTGAAGCTTTCTTT
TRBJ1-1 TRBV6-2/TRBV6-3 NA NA CASSSDRNTEAFF TGTGCCAGCAGTTCAGACAGGAACACTGAAGCTTTCTTT
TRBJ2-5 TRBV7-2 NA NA CASSAHAQGQAQYF TGTGCCAGCAGCGCCCATGCGCAAGGCCAGGCCCAGTACTTC
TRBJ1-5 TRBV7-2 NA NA CASTTNRQPQHF TGTGCCAGCACTACAAACCGTCAGCCCCAGCATTTT
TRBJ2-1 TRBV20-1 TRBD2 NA CSASELWRGGRGDEQFF TGCAGTGCTAGTGAGTTATGGCGGGGGGGCCGAGGCGATGAGCAGTTCTTC
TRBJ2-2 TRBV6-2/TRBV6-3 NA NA CASSYQIRQNTGELFF TGTGCCAGCAGTTACCAAATCAGACAGAACACCGGGGAGCTGTTTTTT
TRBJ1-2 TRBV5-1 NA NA CASSLGSQANYGYTF TGCGCCAGCAGCTTAGGCAGCCAAGCTAACTATGGCTACACCTTC
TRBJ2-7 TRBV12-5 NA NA CASGPDTYSYEQYF TGTGCTAGTGGTCCGGACACTTACTCCTACGAGCAGTACTTC
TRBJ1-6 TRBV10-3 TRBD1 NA CAISESRTGYNSPLHF TGTGCCATCAGTGAGTCCCGGACAGGCTATAATTCACCCCTCCACTTT
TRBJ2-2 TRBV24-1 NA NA CATSVARIRVGELFF TGTGCCACCAGTGTCGCTAGAATTAGGGTAGGGGAGCTGTTTTTT
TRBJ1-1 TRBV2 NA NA CASNPDGSEAFF TGTGCCAGCAACCCCGATGGCTCAGAGGCTTTCTTT
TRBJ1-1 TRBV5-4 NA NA CASSLGGGQRNTEAFF TGTGCCAGCAGCTTGGGGGGAGGACAGAGGAACACTGAAGCTTTCTTT
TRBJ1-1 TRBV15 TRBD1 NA CATSRTGLNTEAFF TGTGCCACCAGCAGGACAGGGTTGAACACTGAAGCTTTCTTT
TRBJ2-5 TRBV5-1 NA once CASSLSQVQETQYF TGCGCCAGCAGCTTGAGCCAGGTCCAAGAGACCCAGTACTTC
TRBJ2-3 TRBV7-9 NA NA CASSLTDSTDTQYF TGTGCCAGCAGCTTAACGGACAGCACAGATACGCAGTATTTT
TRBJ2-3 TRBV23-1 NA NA CANRLTRLGDTQYF TGCGCCAACCGATTGACCCGGTTAGGAGATACGCAGTATTTT
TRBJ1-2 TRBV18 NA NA CASSPSAANYGYTF TGTGCCAGCTCACCGTCTGCGGCTAACTATGGCTACACCTTC
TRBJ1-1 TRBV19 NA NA CASNDGGNTEAFF TGTGCCAGTAACGATGGGGGGAACACTGAAGCTTTCTTT
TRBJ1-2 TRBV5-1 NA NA CASSLTTVNYGYTF TGCGCCAGCAGCCTGACGACGGTAAACTATGGCTACACCTTC
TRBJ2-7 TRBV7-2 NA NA CASSLIALEQYF TGTGCCAGCAGCTTAATTGCTCTCGAGCAGTACTTC
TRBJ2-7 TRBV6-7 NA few CASPAGIVYEQYF TGTGCCAGCCCGGCGGGCATTGTCTACGAGCAGTACTTC